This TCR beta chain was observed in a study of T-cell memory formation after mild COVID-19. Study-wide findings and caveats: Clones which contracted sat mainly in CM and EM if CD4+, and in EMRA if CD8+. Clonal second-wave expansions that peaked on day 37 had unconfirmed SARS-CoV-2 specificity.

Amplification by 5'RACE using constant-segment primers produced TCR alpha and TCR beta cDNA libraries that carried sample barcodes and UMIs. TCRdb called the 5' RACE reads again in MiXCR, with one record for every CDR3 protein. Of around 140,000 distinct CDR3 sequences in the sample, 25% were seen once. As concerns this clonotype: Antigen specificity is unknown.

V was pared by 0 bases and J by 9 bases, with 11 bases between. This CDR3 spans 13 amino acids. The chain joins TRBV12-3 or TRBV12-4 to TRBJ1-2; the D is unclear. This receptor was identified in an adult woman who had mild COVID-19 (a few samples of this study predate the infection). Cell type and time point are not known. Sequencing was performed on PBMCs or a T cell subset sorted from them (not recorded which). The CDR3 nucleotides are TGTGCCAGCAGTTTAGCTCTCAAACAGAGCTACACCTTC. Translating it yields CASSLALKQSYTF.